The 30 T cell receptor beta chains in this list originate from one sample, sequenced in a study of naive and memory T cell subsets. Study conclusions and caveats: A few larger clonotypes appeared in naive repertoires, especially CD8, possibly memory cells re-expressing CD45RA.

These receptors' targets are unknown. Two oligonucleotides, mixed equimolar, formed the beta constant-region primer covering TRBC1 and TRBC2. Nested alpha and beta constant-region primers with the SP2 primer drove four PCR rounds on ligated cDNA. TCRdb processed the UMI-ligation and nested PCR reads anew with MiXCR; each CDR3 protein has one entry. The top ten clones hold roughly 2.8% of a sample with more than 95,000 distinct CDR3 sequences, roughly 15% of them seen once. Sequences were obtained from naive CD8+ T cells from blood. The receptors stem from a human donor in good health.

Only a few counts were recorded for this clonotype. The chain employs TRBV20-1 and TRBJ2-1; 14 nucleotides match TRBD2. J gave up 2 bases and V 0 bases, and 12 bases lay outside the gene matches. CDR3 size: 20 residues. Germline lookup yields CDR1 DFQATT and CDR2 SNEGSKA (reference sequence). The CDR3 sequence: CSARDFRTSGRWATYNEQFF. The CDR3 nucleotides read TGCAGTGCTAGAGATTTTCGGACTAGCGGGAGGTGGGCCACCTACAATGAGCAGTTCTTC.

J is TRBJ2-5 and V is TRBV27; 10 bases are a match to TRBD2. This CDR3 has 15 residues. V gave up 5 bases and J gave up 4 bases; unmatched junction bases: 7. The germline gives CDR1 MNHEY, CDR2 SMNVEV (reference sequence). The DNA for the CDR3 is TGTGCCAGCAGTATGGGACTAGCGCTCCCAGAGACCCAGTACTTC. It encodes CASSMGLALPETQYF.

The rearrangement links TRBV20-1 to TRBJ1-3; tentative D call: TRBD1 (6 bases). Trimming removed 3 bases from V and 0 bases from J, with 15 bases in between. CDR1 is DFQATT, CDR2 SNEGSKA, per germline (reference sequence). CDR3 length: 16 residues. CDR3 residues: CSASPRGPSSGNTIYF. The CDR3 DNA sequence: TGCAGTGCTAGCCCCAGGGGACCCAGCTCTGGAAACACCATATATTTT.

This clonotype was counted a single time. The germline gene is not matched at one end of the junction; a read error may be the cause. The chain joins TRBV7-3 to TRBJ2-1, with TRBD1 matching 8 bases. This CDR3 is 13 amino acids long. Germline V lookup: CDR1 SGHTA, CDR2 FQGTGA. As DNA, the CDR3 is TGTGCCAGCAGCCCCCTTCTCAGGACAGGGCCCAACTTC. Encoded protein: CASSPLLRTGPNF.

This clonotype was found a few times. The genes are TRBV12-3 or TRBV12-4 and TRBJ2-2; D is perhaps TRBD1 (7 bases). The V end was cut by 3 bases, the J end by 5 bases, with 16 bases between. The CDR3 is 16 residues long. The CDR3 loop is CASSLGQPAGTGELFF. CDR3 nucleotides: TGTGCCAGCAGTTTGGGACAGCCCGCGGGGACCGGGGAGCTGTTTTTT.

The V and J genes are TRBV12-3 or TRBV12-4 and TRBJ2-5; no firm D call. CDR3 length equals 13 residues. V was trimmed by 4 bases and J by 5 bases, leaving 11 bases between them. CDR3 in amino acids: CASSSDLTETQYF. In DNA form, the CDR3 reads TGTGCCAGCAGTTCAGACCTTACGGAGACCCAGTACTTC.

V is TRBV12-3 or TRBV12-4 and J is TRBJ1-1, with 10 bases aligning to TRBD1. The V segment lost 7 bases and the J segment 11 bases; nucleotides outside the gene matches: 25. CDR3 size: 18 residues. CDR3 bases: TGTGCCAGCACCGTAAACCGGGACAGGGGTTGGACTAGTGACTCGGCTTTCTTT. Its translation: CASTVNRDRGWTSDSAFF.

This clonotype was recorded at least ten times. The rearrangement links TRBV7-6 to TRBJ2-5; D is uncertain. Germline lookup yields CDR1 SGHVS and CDR2 FNYEAQ. This CDR3 has 13 amino acids. The V end was cut by 4 bases, the J end by 5 bases, with 11 bases between. The CDR3 loop is CASSSRPAETQYF. As DNA, the CDR3 is TGTGCCAGCAGCTCCCGCCCGGCTGAGACCCAGTACTTC.

The chain uses TRBV7-2 and TRBJ2-3; D could derive from TRBD1 or TRBD2 (6 bases each). The germline V gene encodes CDR1 SGHTA and CDR2 FQGNSA. V lost 6 bases and J 2 bases, leaving 18 bases between the germline ends. The length of the CDR3 is 16 residues. CDR3 coding DNA: TGTGCCAGCAGAGCCGGGGGCGGGGTGTCCACAGATACGCAGTATTTT. It specifies CASRAGGGVSTDTQYF. The variable domain in full, with the rest retrieved from reference TRBV7-2 and TRBJ2-3, is GAGVSQSPSNKVTEKGKDVELRCDPISGHTALYWYRQSLGQGLEFLIYFQGNSAPDKSGLPSDRFSAERTGGSVSTLTIQRTQQEDSAVYLCASRAGGGVSTDTQYFGPGTRLTVL.

The chain links TRBV20-1 to TRBJ2-1; 10 positions match TRBD2. The CDR3 consists of 16 residues. Germline values: CDR1 DFQATT, CDR2 SNEGSKA (reference sequence). J gave up 4 bases and V 1 base, and 7 bases lay outside the gene matches. CDR3 nucleotides: TGCAGTGCTAGAGCCCCCCTAGCGGGGGATTACAATGAGCAGTTCTTC. Translation gives CSARAPLAGDYNEQFF.

The chain employs TRBV4-3 and TRBJ1-6; D is unresolved. Between the trimmed V and J ends, which lost 3 bases and 7 bases, there was a span of 19 bases. This CDR3 comprises 17 residues. Germline V gene lookup returns CDR1 LGHNA and CDR2 YSLEER. CDR3 DNA: TGCGCCAGCAGCCAGGCGACCGAACTATTGGCCAATTCACCCCTCCACTTT. Translation: CASSQATELLANSPLHF.

The chain carries TRBV9 and TRBJ2-3; TRBD1 might be the D (6 bases). This CDR3 is built from 12 residues. The germline V and J ends were trimmed by 0 bases and 15 bases, with 14 bases remaining between them. Germline CDR1 is SGDLS and CDR2 is YYNGEE. This CDR3 reads CASSVDSGQPYF. CDR3 in DNA: TGTGCCAGCAGCGTAGATTCCGGACAGCCTTATTTT.

This chain joins TRBV27 and TRBJ2-1; a weak D match, TRBD2 (6 bases). The CDR3 spans 15 residues. Germline assignment: CDR1 MNHEY and CDR2 SMNVEV (reference sequence). Trimming shortened V by 6 bases and J by 10 bases, and 22 bases separated the two germline ends. CDR3 region: CASRPGLAIVGEQFF. Here the CDR3 DNA reads TGTGCCAGCAGGCCGGGACTGGCCATCGTAGGCGAGCAGTTCTTC.

The CDR3 DNA follows: TGCGCCAGCAGCCAGGTACTAGGGGGCGAGGAAGCTTTCTTT. It yields the protein CASSQVLGGEEAFF. The rearrangement links TRBV4-3 to TRBJ1-1, with 7 bases matching TRBD1. Germline CDR1 and CDR2: LGHNA and YSLEER. This CDR3 spans 14 amino acids. Unmatched junction bases numbered 9, after V lost 3 bases and J lost 8 bases.

This clonotype was seen repeatedly, ten times or more. The chain couples TRBV6-1 to TRBJ1-2, with D possibly matching TRBD1 (5 bases). Looked up from germline, CDR1 is MNHNS and CDR2 is SASEGT. This CDR3 comprises 14 residues. V lost 4 bases, J lost 5 bases, and 14 bases lay in between. This chain's CDR3 is CASSATGTGYGYTF. CDR3 coding DNA: TGTGCCAGCAGTGCCACGGGGACTGGGTATGGCTACACCTTC.

This clonotype was seen a handful of times. The chain has TRBV27 and TRBJ2-5; 9 bases map to TRBD2. Unmatched junction bases numbered 6, after V lost 3 bases and J lost 1 base. Germline V gene sequence: CDR1 MNHEY, CDR2 SMNVEV (reference sequence). CDR3 length equals 16 residues. The CDR3 region has the DNA TGTGCCAGCAGTTTCATTAGCGGGGGCCCCCAAGAGACCCAGTACTTC. Encoded protein: CASSFISGGPQETQYF.

This rearrangement joins TRBV14 to TRBJ2-1, with 9 bases aligning to TRBD2. This CDR3 is built from 16 residues. Trimming at V came to 0 bases and at J to 4 bases, leaving 4 bases not matched to a gene. The V gene's germline CDR1 is SGHDN and CDR2 FVKESK. The CDR3 loop reads CASSQDLLAGYNEQFF. DNA for the CDR3: TGTGCCAGCAGCCAAGATCTTCTAGCGGGGTACAATGAGCAGTTCTTC.

A few counts support this clonotype. This chain joins TRBV27 and TRBJ2-3; 10 bases align to TRBD2. The ends lost 3 bases at V and 5 bases at J; junction bases unmatched: 11. Germline V lookup: CDR1 MNHEY, CDR2 SMNVEV (reference sequence). The CDR3 sequence is 17 residues long. CDR3 coding DNA: TGTGCCAGCAGTTTTGGGGTACTAGCGGGAACGGGAGATACGCAGTATTTT. This translates into CASSFGVLAGTGDTQYF.

This clonotype occurred many times. This chain uses TRBV7-3 with TRBJ2-1; D not certain. Trimming left V 2 bases short and J 4 bases short, with 9 bases between. The CDR3 sequence is 14 residues long. The germline V gene encodes CDR1 SGHTA and CDR2 FQGTGA. As DNA, the CDR3 is TGTGCCAGCAGCTTATACGGTACATACAATGAGCAGTTCTTC. This encodes CASSLYGTYNEQFF.

V and J are TRBV12-3 or TRBV12-4 and TRBJ2-1; 9 positions agree with TRBD1. This CDR3 has 16 residues. V shed 8 bases and J 7 bases; nucleotides not matched to a gene: 15. The CDR3 spells CASWMPGTGKWNEQFF. Written as DNA, the CDR3 is TGTGCCAGCTGGATGCCCGGGACAGGGAAATGGAATGAGCAGTTCTTC.

There are many counts of this clonotype. The genes are TRBV4-1 and TRBJ1-1, with TRBD1 matching over 11 bases. The CDR3 runs to 18 residues. Germline V gene lookup returns CDR1 MGHRA and CDR2 YSYEKL. V lost 4 bases, J lost 1 base, and 11 bases stayed unmatched. The CDR3 bases are TGCGCCAGCAGCCCGACTGGACAGGGGGCCGGGAAGAACACTGAAGCTTTCTTT. Protein product: CASSPTGQGAGKNTEAFF.

This clonotype was detected only a few times. DNA of the CDR3: TGTGCCAGCAGTCCCTTGGGACATTCTCATGGCTACACCTTC. It yields the protein CASSPLGHSHGYTF. The chain uses TRBV12-3 or TRBV12-4 and TRBJ1-2, with D possibly TRBD1 on 6 matching bases. This CDR3 contains 14 residues. Trimming took 5 bases from V and 6 from J, leaving 16 bases between them.

The chain is built from TRBV9 and TRBJ2-1, with D possibly matching TRBD2 (5 bases). The V end lost 2 bases, the J end lost 0 bases, and 9 bases lay between the germline ends. The CDR3 contains 15 residues. The germline V gene encodes CDR1 SGDLS and CDR2 YYNGEE. The CDR3 protein is CASSVEVSSYNEQFF. CDR3 DNA sequence: TGTGCCAGCAGCGTGGAGGTGAGCTCCTACAATGAGCAGTTCTTC.

A few counts support this clonotype. The gene calls are TRBV29-1 and TRBJ2-5, with D uncertain. The length of the CDR3 is 12 residues. Germline CDR1 SQVTM, CDR2 ANQGSEA. Between the trimmed V and J ends, which lost 7 bases and 4 bases, there was a span of 13 bases. The DNA for the CDR3 is TGCAGCGCCCACCTAGTCCGAGAGACCCAGTACTTC. Translation: CSAHLVRETQYF.

This clonotype was observed many times. V is TRBV4-2 and J is TRBJ2-1; the D gene is possibly TRBD2 (5 bases). V lost 0 bases and J 2 bases, leaving 8 bases between the germline ends. The CDR3 length is 15 residues. CDR1 is LGHNA, CDR2 YNFKEQ, per germline. Written as DNA, the CDR3 is TGTGCCAGCAGCCAAGATACCGGGACCTACAATGAGCAGTTCTTC. Protein product: CASSQDTGTYNEQFF.

This clonotype was seen at least ten times. The CDR3 protein is CASSTLQGKRTDTQYF. DNA of the CDR3: TGTGCCAGCAGTACCCTACAGGGAAAACGCACAGATACGCAGTATTTT. The V gene is TRBV6-6, the J gene TRBJ2-3; weak D call: TRBD1 (6 bases). In germline, CDR1 is MNHNY, CDR2 SVGAGI (reference sequence). This CDR3 is 16 amino acids long. V was trimmed by 5 bases and J by 1 base, leaving 16 bases between them.

This clonotype was observed many times. The genes are TRBV9 and TRBJ2-3, with D perhaps assigned TRBD1 or TRBD2 (5 bases each). CDR1 and CDR2 (germline): SGDLS, YYNGEE. The CDR3 covers 15 residues. V shed 2 bases and J shed 0 bases, with 10 bases lying between them. The CDR3 spells CASSVAGTSTDTQYF. CDR3 coding DNA: TGTGCCAGCAGCGTGGCCGGGACCAGCACAGATACGCAGTATTTT.

The rearrangement links TRBV14 to TRBJ1-1; no reliable D call. Germline V lookup: CDR1 SGHDN, CDR2 FVKESK. V was cut by 6 bases and J by 4 bases, with 12 bases left in between. This CDR3 is built from 13 residues. DNA of the CDR3: TGTGCCAGCAGTTTTCCCATTGGCACTGAAGCTTTCTTT. It specifies CASSFPIGTEAFF.

The chain has TRBV7-9 and TRBJ2-1, with unresolved D. V was cut by 7 bases and J by 4 bases, with 17 bases left in between. This CDR3 has 15 amino acids. CDR1 is SEHNR, CDR2 FQNEAQ, per germline (reference sequence). CDR3 sequence reads: CASNLGLDDYNEQFF. The DNA for the CDR3 is TGTGCCAGCAACCTGGGCCTAGACGATTACAATGAGCAGTTCTTC.

This clonotype was recorded a few times. The chain employs TRBV20-1 and TRBJ2-7, with TRBD2 identical over 7 bases. Germline values: CDR1 DFQATT, CDR2 SNEGSKA (reference sequence). Germline trimming cut 4 bases from V and 3 bases from J; bases unmatched to any gene: 6. The CDR3 has 13 residues. In DNA, the CDR3 is TGCAGTGCTAATTTGCGGGAGAGCTACGAGCAGTACTTC. This gives the protein CSANLRESYEQYF.